The rows below give T cell receptor beta chains drawn from one sample of a study of T cells in Graves' hyperthyroidism and ophthalmopathy. TCRdb used MiXCR to reprocess the multiplex PCR reads, holding one entry per CDR3 protein. The data hold some 570,000 distinct CDR3 sequences, with about a sixth observed a single time. Sequenced input: blood. These receptors came from a woman aged 18-29 years with Graves' ophthalmopathy. CDR3s include the opening cysteine and the closing phenylalanine or tryptophan.

>TRBV6-1
CASTQRGGTGANVLTF
>TRBV6-2/TRBV6-3
CASSYLSDRDYEQYF
>TRBV29-1
CSAGTGQEYTGELFF
>TRBV6-2/TRBV6-3
CASSYSTSGVAYEQYF
>TRBV28
CVSSWSRADTEAFF
>TRBV28
CASSFRQGNIQYF
>TRBV27
CASSYDGGAAETQYF
>TRBV6-6
CASSYSSTSLSGETQYF
>TRBV20-1
CSASLRTSGVGTQYF
>TRBV29-1
CSVEGRRTGGVGTEAFF
>TRBV3-1
CASSQALDSLAKNIQYF
>TRBV18
CASSPDSNEKLFF
>TRBV6-2/TRBV6-3
CASALTEGLEQYF
>TRBV10-3
CAISEKIGEWTETQYF
>TRBV2
CASRVGTSGEQFF
>TRBV20-1
CSAFLQGVAGYTF
>TRBV3-1
CASSQDLLGLAGNEQFF
>TRBV19
CASSMGQLMNTEAFF
>TRBV10-2
CASSEGGNEQFF
>TRBV18
CASSPLRDIGGYTF
>TRBV9
CASSAGVGAYGYTF
>TRBV28
CASTIGQSTNEKLFF
>TRBV4-1
CASSHRQAAYEQYF
>TRBV28
CASSLWGDRGFDEQYF
>TRBV12-3/TRBV12-4
CASSFGGRAGMGTDTQYF
>TRBV3-2
CASSPRGASYEQYF
>TRBV10-2
CASRLAGGFNEQFF